There are a few counts of the clone carrying this TCR beta chain. Antigen: not known. Blood dates from first hyperthyroidism diagnosis, before any ophthalmopathy symptoms. Cells are PBMCs isolated from about 10 ml of fresh blood. V was pared by 2 bases and J by 2 bases, with 5 bases of the junction left unmatched. Germline-derived CDR1 and CDR2 are LGHDT and YNNKEL (reference sequence). This CDR3 spans 15 amino acids. Amplification of TCR beta CDR3 regions used RNA as the template. TCR CDR3 regions were first amplified by RT-PCR with HTBI primers. MiXCR, applied by TCRdb to the multiplex PCR reads, yields one record per CDR3 protein. The top ten hold over 60% of the sample, which has about 150,000 distinct CDR3 sequences, roughly a fifth seen once. This sample is drawn from a study of T cells in Graves' hyperthyroidism and ophthalmopathy. Study-wide context: Pretreatment peripheral blood was obtained at initial diagnosis. Study outcomes and limitations: Before onset, ophthalmopathy was predicted by the model a median roughly 6.8 months earlier.

The receptor was derived from a woman aged 45 to 65 with Graves' hyperthyroidism that later progressed to Graves' ophthalmopathy. Specimen: blood. This rearrangement joins TRBV3-1 to TRBJ2-7, with 8 positions matching TRBD1. DNA for the CDR3: TGTGCCAGCAGCCAATGGACAGGGAAACCCTACGAGCAGTACTTC. Its protein is CASSQWTGKPYEQYF.